This T cell receptor (beta chain) stems from a study of blood T cell repertoires in COVID-19. The table came from immunoSEQ multiplex PCR; TCRdb's copy has only in-frame clones and leaves some out. The sample shows 250,000 to 350,000 clones, nearly 90% of them seen only once. This CDR3 spans 17 amino acids. Germline assignment: CDR1 MNHEY and CDR2 SMNVEV (reference sequence). V dropped 2 bases and J dropped 1 base, with 17 bases sitting between them. The rearrangement links TRBV27 to TRBJ1-1; tentatively, D is TRBD1 (5 bases). The specimen sequenced was PBMCs or T cells enriched from blood (not recorded which). The clonotype originates from a woman aged 18 to 35 with acute COVID-19. CDR3 region: CASSLTQEEGWNTEAFF. CDR3 coding DNA: TGTGCCAGCAGTTTAACCCAAGAGGAGGGGTGGAACACTGAAGCTTTCTTT.